The 9 T cell receptor beta chains reported below all come from one sample, sequenced in a study of T-cell memory formation after mild COVID-19. TCRdb ran MiXCR on the 5' RACE reads and lists one entry per CDR3 protein. The sample has hundreds of thousands of distinct CDR3 sequences; approximately 14% are singletons. The specimen sequenced was PBMCs or a T cell subset sorted from them (not recorded which). The receptor source for this set is a man younger than 35 who had mild COVID-19 (a few samples of this study predate the infection). Cell type and time point are not known.

The gene calls are TRBV10-3 and TRBJ2-3; D ambiguous. The CDR3 contains 13 residues. V lost 4 bases and J 2 bases, leaving 7 bases between the germline ends. Germline assignment: CDR1 ENHRY and CDR2 SYGVKD. Here the CDR3 DNA reads TGTGCCATCAGTGTAACCCCCACAGATACGCAGTATTTT. This encodes CAISVTPTDTQYF.

This clonotype appeared a few times. The chain couples TRBV12-5 to TRBJ2-5; possible D gene TRBD1, 6 bases. Germline CDR1 LGHNT, CDR2 FRNRAP. V lost 4 bases and J lost 5, with 11 bases in between. This CDR3 has 13 residues. The CDR3 sequence is CASGSDSKETQYF. In DNA, the CDR3 is TGTGCTAGTGGTTCGGACAGCAAGGAGACCCAGTACTTC.

This clonotype turned up a few times. V gene TRBV11-2 combines with J gene TRBJ2-2, with 10 nucleotides matching TRBD2. The CDR3 sequence is 15 residues long. Germline V CDR1 and CDR2: SGHAT, FQNNGV. V lost 8 bases to trimming and J lost 1 base; unmatched junction nucleotides: 4. The CDR3 bases are TGTGCCAGCGGCAGACTAGCGGGGAACACCGGGGAGCTGTTTTTT. Translated, it gives CASGRLAGNTGELFF.

This clonotype has at least ten counts. The rearrangement uses TRBV10-2 and TRBJ2-4; D unclear. Germline V CDR1 and CDR2: WSHSY, SAAADI. This CDR3 contains 13 residues. V was shortened by 3 bases and J by 10 bases, with 13 bases between the two germline ends. The CDR3 reads CASSDYIWQIQYF. CDR3 bases: TGCGCCAGCAGTGATTACATTTGGCAGATTCAGTACTTC.

The gene calls are TRBV12-3 or TRBV12-4 and TRBJ1-5; D unresolved. Trimming left V 5 bases short and J 5 bases short, with 7 bases between. This CDR3 comprises 12 residues. The chain's CDR3 is CASSPRYQPQHF. The CDR3 DNA sequence: TGTGCCAGCAGTCCGCGTTATCAGCCCCAGCATTTT.

This clonotype has ten or more counts. The chain employs TRBV4-3 and TRBJ2-2, with D unclear. Trimming pared 0 bases from V and 0 bases from J, leaving 5 bases between. Germline CDR1 and CDR2: LGHNA and YSLEER. The CDR3 covers 15 residues. Written as DNA, the CDR3 is TGCGCCAGCAGCCAAGATCCAGCGAACACCGGGGAGCTGTTTTTT. Encoded protein: CASSQDPANTGELFF.

This clonotype was picked up a small number of times. The genes are TRBV6-1 and TRBJ1-1, with D possibly TRBD1 on 6 matching bases. Germline CDR1 MNHNS, CDR2 SASEGT. This CDR3 is 13 amino acids long. The V end lost 10 bases, the J end lost 0 bases, and 12 bases lay between the germline ends. The CDR3 DNA follows: TGTGCCACCCACAGGGACCTGAACACTGAAGCTTTCTTT. Protein product: CATHRDLNTEAFF.

This clonotype occurred a few times. The gene calls are TRBV7-3 and TRBJ2-1, with D tentatively TRBD1 (6 bases). The germline CDR1 and CDR2 sequences are SGHTA and FQGTGA. The V and J ends lost 2 bases and 7 bases respectively, with 18 bases between them. The CDR3 extends over 16 amino acids. DNA of the CDR3: TGTGCCAGCAGCTTAGGGGCAGGGGTCGTTCCGAATGAGCAGTTCTTC. Its protein product is CASSLGAGVVPNEQFF.

The J gene is TRBJ2-1, the V gene TRBV29-1; 7 nucleotides match TRBD1. The trim removed 6 bases at V and 8 bases at J, leaving 10 bases unmatched. The CDR3 covers 13 residues. CDR1 is SQVTM, CDR2 ANQGSEA, per germline. CDR3 nucleotides: TGCAGCGTGAGGGGACAGATAGGACATGAGCAGTTCTTC. It is translated as CSVRGQIGHEQFF.